This T cell receptor (beta chain) was found in a study of early T cells in non-severe SARS-CoV-2 infection. Across the study: Unsorted whole blood bulk RNA was sequenced, with unpaired chains. Whole-study results and caveats: The study's VDJdb matching favored anti-spike CD8 responses and missed private and CD4 specificities.

Each single cDNA molecule received a unique molecular identifier. One entry per CDR3 protein, called by TCRdb with MiXCR from the 5' RACE reads. The sample has some 70,000 distinct CDR3 sequences, more than 10% seen once. The table lists this clonotype with many counts. Its antigen is unidentified. Material for sequencing was whole blood. This clonotype originated in an adult who was a healthcare worker with PCR-confirmed SARS-CoV-2 infection or an uninfected control (not recorded which).

The CDR3 sequence: CSVESQGASPQYF. The CDR3 DNA follows: TGCAGCGTTGAATCCCAGGGTGCTTCACCCCAGTACTTC. The V gene is TRBV29-1, the J gene TRBJ2-7, with a possible D match to TRBD1 (5 bases). Trimming stripped 2 bases from V and 10 bases from J, with 18 bases between. The CDR3 has 13 residues. CDR1 is SQVTM and CDR2 is ANQGSEA in the germline V gene.